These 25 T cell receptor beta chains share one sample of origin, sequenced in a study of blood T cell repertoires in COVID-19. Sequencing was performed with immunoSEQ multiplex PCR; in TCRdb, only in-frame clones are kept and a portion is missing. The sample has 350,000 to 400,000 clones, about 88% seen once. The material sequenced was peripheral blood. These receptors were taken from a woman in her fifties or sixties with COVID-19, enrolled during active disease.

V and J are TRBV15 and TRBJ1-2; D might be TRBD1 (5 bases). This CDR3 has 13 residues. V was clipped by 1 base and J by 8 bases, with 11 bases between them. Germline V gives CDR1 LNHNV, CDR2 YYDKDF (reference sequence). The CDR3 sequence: CATSRAGREGYTF. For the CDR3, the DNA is TGTGCCACCAGCAGAGCAGGGCGGGAAGGCTACACCTTC. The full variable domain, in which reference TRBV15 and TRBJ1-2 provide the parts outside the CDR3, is DAMVIQNPRYQVTQFGKPVTLSCSQTLNHNVMYWYQQKSSQAPKLLFHYYDKDFNNEADTPDNFQSRRPNTSFCFLDIRSPGLGDTAMYLCATSRAGREGYTFGSGTRLTVV.

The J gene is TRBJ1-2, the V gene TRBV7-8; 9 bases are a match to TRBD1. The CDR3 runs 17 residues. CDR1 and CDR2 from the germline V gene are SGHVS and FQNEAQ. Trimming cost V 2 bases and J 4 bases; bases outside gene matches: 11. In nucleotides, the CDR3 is TGTGCCAGCAGCTTAACCTCCGGCACAGGGGGCGGCTATGGCTACACCTTC. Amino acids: CASSLTSGTGGGYGYTF.

The CDR3 coding sequence is TGTGCCAGCAGCGTATTAGGAGGGGGGGTCAATGAGCAGTTCTTC. Its translation: CASSVLGGGVNEQFF. This rearrangement joins TRBV9 to TRBJ2-1; possibly TRBD2 for D (7 bases). CDR1 and CDR2 (germline): SGDLS, YYNGEE. Trimming took off 1 base at V and 6 bases at J, with 14 bases between the two ends. The CDR3 sequence is 15 residues long.

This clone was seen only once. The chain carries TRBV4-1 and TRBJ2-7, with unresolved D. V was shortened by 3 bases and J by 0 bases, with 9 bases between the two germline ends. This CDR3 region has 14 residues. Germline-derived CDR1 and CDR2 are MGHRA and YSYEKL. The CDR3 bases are TGCGCCAGCAGCCAGGGCCCAAGCTCCTACGAGCAGTACTTC. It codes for CASSQGPSSYEQYF.

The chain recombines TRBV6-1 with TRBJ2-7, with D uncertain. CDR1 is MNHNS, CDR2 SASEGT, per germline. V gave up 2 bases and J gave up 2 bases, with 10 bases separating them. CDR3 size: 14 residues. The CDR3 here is CASSEISRTYEQYF. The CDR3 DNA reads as TGTGCCAGCAGTGAAATCTCGCGTACCTACGAGCAGTACTTC.

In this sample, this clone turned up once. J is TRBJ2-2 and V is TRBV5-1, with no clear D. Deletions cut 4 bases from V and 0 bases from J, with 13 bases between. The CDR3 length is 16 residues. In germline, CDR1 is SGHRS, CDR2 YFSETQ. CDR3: CASSPPVLSNTGELFF. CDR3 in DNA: TGCGCCAGCAGCCCCCCGGTGTTGTCGAACACCGGGGAGCTGTTTTTT.

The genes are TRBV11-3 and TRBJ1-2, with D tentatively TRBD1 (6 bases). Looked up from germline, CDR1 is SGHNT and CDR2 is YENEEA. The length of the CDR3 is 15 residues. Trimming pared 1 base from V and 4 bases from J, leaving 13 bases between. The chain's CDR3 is CASSLVFGDIYGYTF. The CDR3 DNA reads TGTGCCAGCAGCTTAGTGTTTGGGGACATCTATGGCTACACCTTC.

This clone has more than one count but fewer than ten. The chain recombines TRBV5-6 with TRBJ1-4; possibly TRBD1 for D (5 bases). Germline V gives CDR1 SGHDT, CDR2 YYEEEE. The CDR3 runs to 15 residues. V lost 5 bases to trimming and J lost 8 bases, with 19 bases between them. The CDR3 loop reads CASSLRRLGGEKLFF. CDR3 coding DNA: TGTGCCAGCAGTTTGAGGAGGCTCGGGGGAGAAAAACTGTTTTTT.

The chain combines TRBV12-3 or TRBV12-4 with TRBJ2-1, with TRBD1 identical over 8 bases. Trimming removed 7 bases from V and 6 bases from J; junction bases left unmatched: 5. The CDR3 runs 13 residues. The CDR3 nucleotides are TGTGCCAGCACCTCAACAGGGGGCAATGAGCAGTTCTTC. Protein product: CASTSTGGNEQFF.

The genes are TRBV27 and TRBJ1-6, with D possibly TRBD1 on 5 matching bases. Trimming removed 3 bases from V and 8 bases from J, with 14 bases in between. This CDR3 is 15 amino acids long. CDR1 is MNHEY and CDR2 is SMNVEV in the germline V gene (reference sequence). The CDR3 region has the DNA TGTGCCAGCAGTTTGCAGGCCTCGGGGGATTCACCCCTCCACTTT. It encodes CASSLQASGDSPLHF.

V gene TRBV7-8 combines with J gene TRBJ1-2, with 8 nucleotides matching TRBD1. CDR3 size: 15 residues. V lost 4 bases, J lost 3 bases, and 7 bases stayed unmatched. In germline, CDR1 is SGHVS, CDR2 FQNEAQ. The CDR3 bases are TGTGCCAGCAGCTCAGGACAGGGAGGGGACTATGGCTACACCTTC. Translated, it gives CASSSGQGGDYGYTF.

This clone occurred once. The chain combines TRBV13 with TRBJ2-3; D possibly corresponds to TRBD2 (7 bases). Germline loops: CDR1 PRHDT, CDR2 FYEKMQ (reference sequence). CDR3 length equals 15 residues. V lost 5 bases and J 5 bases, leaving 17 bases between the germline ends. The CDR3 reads CASSGGAGDIDTQYF. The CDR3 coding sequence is TGTGCCAGCAGCGGGGGGGCAGGGGACATAGATACGCAGTATTTT.

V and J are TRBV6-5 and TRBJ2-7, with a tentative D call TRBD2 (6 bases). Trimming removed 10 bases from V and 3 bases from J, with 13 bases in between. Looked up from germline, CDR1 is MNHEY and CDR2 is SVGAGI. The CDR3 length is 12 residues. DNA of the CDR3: TGTGCCACCCTAGCGCGCGTCTACGAGCAGTACTTC. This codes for CATLARVYEQYF.

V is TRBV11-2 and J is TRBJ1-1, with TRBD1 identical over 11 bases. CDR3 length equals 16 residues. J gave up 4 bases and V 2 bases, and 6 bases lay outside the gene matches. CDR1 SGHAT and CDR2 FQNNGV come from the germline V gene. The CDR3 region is CASSLHGQGAGTEAFF. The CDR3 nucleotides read TGTGCCAGCAGCTTACACGGACAGGGGGCAGGCACTGAAGCTTTCTTT.

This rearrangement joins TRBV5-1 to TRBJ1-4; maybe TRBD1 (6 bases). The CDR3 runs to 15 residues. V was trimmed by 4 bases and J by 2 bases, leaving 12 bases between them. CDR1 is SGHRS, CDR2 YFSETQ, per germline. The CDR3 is CASSRTQGTNEKLFF. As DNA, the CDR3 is TGCGCCAGCAGCAGGACCCAGGGGACTAATGAAAAACTGTTTTTT.

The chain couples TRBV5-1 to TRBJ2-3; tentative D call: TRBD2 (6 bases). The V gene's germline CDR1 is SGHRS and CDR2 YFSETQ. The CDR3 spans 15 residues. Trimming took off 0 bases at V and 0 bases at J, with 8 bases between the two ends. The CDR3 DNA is TGCGCCAGCAGCTTGGCAGGGACTAGCACAGATACGCAGTATTTT. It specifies CASSLAGTSTDTQYF.

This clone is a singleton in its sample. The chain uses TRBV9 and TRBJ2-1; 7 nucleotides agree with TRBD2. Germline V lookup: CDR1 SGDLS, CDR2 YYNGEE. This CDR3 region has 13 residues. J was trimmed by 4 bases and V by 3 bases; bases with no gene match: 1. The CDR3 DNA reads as TGTGCCAGCAGCGACGGGGGGTACAATGAGCAGTTCTTC. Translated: CASSDGGYNEQFF.

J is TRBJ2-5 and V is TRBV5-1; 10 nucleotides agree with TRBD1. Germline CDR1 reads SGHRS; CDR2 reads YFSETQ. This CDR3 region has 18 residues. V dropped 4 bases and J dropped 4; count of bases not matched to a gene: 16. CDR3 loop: CASSPLLLSRTGGETQYF. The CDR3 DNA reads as TGCGCCAGCAGCCCATTACTTCTAAGTCGGACAGGGGGAGAGACCCAGTACTTC.

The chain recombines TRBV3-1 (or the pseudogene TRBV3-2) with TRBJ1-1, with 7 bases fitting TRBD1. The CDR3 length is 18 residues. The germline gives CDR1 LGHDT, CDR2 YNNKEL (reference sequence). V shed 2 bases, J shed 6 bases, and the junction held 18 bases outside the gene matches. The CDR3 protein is CASSQLYLRGGLGSEAFF. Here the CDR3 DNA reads TGTGCCAGCAGCCAACTATATCTTCGAGGGGGCCTAGGGTCTGAAGCTTTCTTT.

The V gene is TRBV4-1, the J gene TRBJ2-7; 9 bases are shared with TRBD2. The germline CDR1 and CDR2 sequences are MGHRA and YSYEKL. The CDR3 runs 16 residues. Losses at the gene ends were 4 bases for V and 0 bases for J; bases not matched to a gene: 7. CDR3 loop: CASSLPSGVSSYEQYF. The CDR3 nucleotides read TGCGCCAGCAGCCTCCCTAGCGGGGTGAGCTCCTACGAGCAGTACTTC.

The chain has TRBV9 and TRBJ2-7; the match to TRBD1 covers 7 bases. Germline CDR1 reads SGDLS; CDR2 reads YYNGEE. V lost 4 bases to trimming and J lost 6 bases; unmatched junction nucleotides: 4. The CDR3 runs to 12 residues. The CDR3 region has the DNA TGTGCCAGCAGCATCACAGGGGTCGAGCAGTACTTC. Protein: CASSITGVEQYF.

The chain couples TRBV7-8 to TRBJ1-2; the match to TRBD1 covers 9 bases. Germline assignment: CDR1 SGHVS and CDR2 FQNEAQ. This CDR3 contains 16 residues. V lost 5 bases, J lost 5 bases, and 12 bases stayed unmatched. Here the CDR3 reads CASSPPGTGYSYGYTF. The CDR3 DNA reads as TGTGCCAGCAGCCCCCCCGGGACAGGGTATTCATATGGCTACACCTTC.

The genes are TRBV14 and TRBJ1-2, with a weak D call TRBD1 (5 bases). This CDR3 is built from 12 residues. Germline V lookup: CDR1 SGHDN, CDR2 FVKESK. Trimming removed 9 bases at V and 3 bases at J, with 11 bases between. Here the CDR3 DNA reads TGTGCCAGAACCGGGGGGGACTATGGCTACACCTTC. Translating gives CARTGGDYGYTF.

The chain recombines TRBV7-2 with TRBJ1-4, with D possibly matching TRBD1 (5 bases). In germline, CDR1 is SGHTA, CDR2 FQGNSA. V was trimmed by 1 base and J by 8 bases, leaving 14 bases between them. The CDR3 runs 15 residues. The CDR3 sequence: CASSLDSGGDEKLFF. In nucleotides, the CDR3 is TGTGCCAGCAGCTTAGATTCCGGCGGGGACGAAAAACTGTTTTTT. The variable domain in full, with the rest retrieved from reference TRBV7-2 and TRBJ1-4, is GAGVSQSPSNKVTEKGKDVELRCDPISGHTALYWYRQSLGQGLEFLIYFQGNSAPDKSGLPSDRFSAERTGGSVSTLTIQRTQQEDSAVYLCASSLDSGGDEKLFFGSGTQLSVL.

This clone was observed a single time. The CDR3 DNA reads TGTGCCTCGGCAGGGGTTTCCTACAATGAGCAGTTCTTC. As protein: CASAGVSYNEQFF. The chain combines TRBV30 with TRBJ2-1; D possibly corresponds to TRBD1 (6 bases). The germline gives CDR1 GTSNPN, CDR2 SVGIG (reference sequence). The CDR3 runs 13 residues. Trimming shortened V by 7 bases and J by 1 base, and 11 bases separated the two germline ends.